This is a list of T cell receptor beta chains from one sample in a study of metastatic and nonmetastatic thyroid tumors. TCRdb reanalyzed the PCR reads with MiXCR. The sample has about 22,000 clones, 18% seen once. The sequenced sample was adjacent normal tissue. The receptors come from a male donor with papillary thyroid cancer or a benign thyroid nodule (not recorded which). Some clones in this sample may be carry-over from other donors' samples. Both conserved end residues are trimmed from each CDR3. The D gene is left open where the match is weak.

d_gene: -; v_gene: TRBV5-4; CDR3aa: ASSLTEGSGANVLT
d_gene: -; v_gene: TRBV6-2/TRBV6-3; CDR3aa: ASSYSSLGGQETQY
d_gene: -; v_gene: TRBV24-1; CDR3aa: ATQRTANTGELF
d_gene: -; v_gene: TRBV5-4; CDR3aa: ASSVSGWAAYNEQF
d_gene: TRBD1; v_gene: TRBV6-5; CDR3aa: ASSYSGTGMTDTQY
d_gene: -; v_gene: TRBV20-1; CDR3aa: SAREGWETQY
d_gene: TRBD1; v_gene: TRBV3-1; CDR3aa: ASSRGTGAFLGNSYEQY
d_gene: -; v_gene: TRBV28; CDR3aa: ASSSVVRFRGTYNEQF
d_gene: -; v_gene: TRBV20-1; CDR3aa: SAKDVSYEQY
d_gene: TRBD1; v_gene: TRBV7-2; CDR3aa: ASSTGQDREPF
d_gene: -; v_gene: TRBV6-2/TRBV6-3; CDR3aa: ATGDVVTKH
d_gene: TRBD2; v_gene: TRBV20-1; CDR3aa: SASQSGLATQETQY
d_gene: TRBD2; v_gene: TRBV7-9; CDR3aa: AGSPAGGHGEQY
d_gene: -; v_gene: TRBV9; CDR3aa: ASIPGERGGEQL
d_gene: TRBD2; v_gene: TRBV7-3; CDR3aa: ASSLGGSRTDTQY
d_gene: -; v_gene: TRBV6-1; CDR3aa: ASSESWATNEKLF
d_gene: -; v_gene: TRBV7-2; CDR3aa: ASRPGSGNSPLH
d_gene: TRBD1; v_gene: TRBV9; CDR3aa: ASSVLDRVEEETQY
d_gene: -; v_gene: TRBV4-3; CDR3aa: ASSQDRLLGTNEKLF
d_gene: TRBD1; v_gene: TRBV13; CDR3aa: ASSQRTGQYYT
d_gene: TRBD2; v_gene: TRBV10-1; CDR3aa: ASSPSGAYNEQF
d_gene: TRBD2; v_gene: TRBV9; CDR3aa: ASSGTSGSGFDEQF
d_gene: TRBD2; v_gene: TRBV6-1; CDR3aa: ASSEARTSGMYNEQF
d_gene: -; v_gene: TRBV24-1; CDR3aa: ATSDVKETQY
d_gene: -; v_gene: TRBV3-1; CDR3aa: ASSQVGGFSYNEQF
d_gene: -; v_gene: TRBV6-4; CDR3aa: AISYCAGGRTYEQY
d_gene: -; v_gene: TRBV20-1; CDR3aa: SARDDTSGGRRQF
d_gene: -; v_gene: TRBV12-3/TRBV12-4; CDR3aa: ASRSDSFYEQY
d_gene: -; v_gene: TRBV7-2; CDR3aa: ASSLSPVGQETQY
d_gene: -; v_gene: TRBV13; CDR3aa: ASSLRGLGETQY
d_gene: -; v_gene: TRBV9; CDR3aa: ASSVVGNPGELF
d_gene: -; v_gene: TRBV6-1; CDR3aa: ASGVNQPQH
d_gene: TRBD1; v_gene: TRBV6-2/TRBV6-3; CDR3aa: ASRGTGGYEQY
d_gene: -; v_gene: TRBV11-2; CDR3aa: ASSPTTENTQY
d_gene: -; v_gene: TRBV6-5; CDR3aa: ASSFPGLRYGYT
d_gene: -; v_gene: TRBV6-2/TRBV6-3; CDR3aa: ASRLASASADTQY
d_gene: -; v_gene: TRBV20-1; CDR3aa: SARDLLSNQPQH
d_gene: TRBD1; v_gene: TRBV20-1; CDR3aa: SARNRDREYNEQF
d_gene: -; v_gene: TRBV29-1; CDR3aa: SVGGKNTEAF
d_gene: -; v_gene: TRBV4-1; CDR3aa: ASSQDSRSSYEQY
d_gene: -; v_gene: TRBV7-2; CDR3aa: ASSLSSRAQY
d_gene: -; v_gene: TRBV24-1; CDR3aa: ATSVRSSYNEQF
d_gene: TRBD2; v_gene: TRBV6-2/TRBV6-3; CDR3aa: ASSFPGLAGYLVEQY
d_gene: TRBD1; v_gene: TRBV28; CDR3aa: ASIQRGGQGYNEQF
d_gene: TRBD1; v_gene: TRBV4-3; CDR3aa: ASSPTGDRTDTQY
d_gene: TRBD2; v_gene: TRBV5-4; CDR3aa: ASSLGTSGNTGELF
d_gene: TRBD1; v_gene: TRBV12-3/TRBV12-4; CDR3aa: ASIMTGGGIGYT
d_gene: -; v_gene: TRBV20-1; CDR3aa: SAKTAGKNTEAF
d_gene: -; v_gene: TRBV12-3/TRBV12-4; CDR3aa: ASSGGAGYGYT
d_gene: TRBD2; v_gene: TRBV7-8; CDR3aa: ASSLALSLAGGVGEQY
d_gene: -; v_gene: TRBV18; CDR3aa: ASSYTSASYNEQL
d_gene: -; v_gene: TRBV12-3/TRBV12-4; CDR3aa: ASSFNPADTQY
d_gene: TRBD1; v_gene: TRBV20-1; CDR3aa: SARSTGQGLNTEAF
d_gene: -; v_gene: TRBV2; CDR3aa: ASSGGYEQY
d_gene: -; v_gene: TRBV27; CDR3aa: ASTTGGGTEAF
d_gene: -; v_gene: TRBV20-1; CDR3aa: SRSPEGAVAGETQY
d_gene: -; v_gene: TRBV7-6; CDR3aa: ASSLVPLGQRVGDEQY
d_gene: -; v_gene: TRBV6-5; CDR3aa: ASSPRQERSYNSPLH